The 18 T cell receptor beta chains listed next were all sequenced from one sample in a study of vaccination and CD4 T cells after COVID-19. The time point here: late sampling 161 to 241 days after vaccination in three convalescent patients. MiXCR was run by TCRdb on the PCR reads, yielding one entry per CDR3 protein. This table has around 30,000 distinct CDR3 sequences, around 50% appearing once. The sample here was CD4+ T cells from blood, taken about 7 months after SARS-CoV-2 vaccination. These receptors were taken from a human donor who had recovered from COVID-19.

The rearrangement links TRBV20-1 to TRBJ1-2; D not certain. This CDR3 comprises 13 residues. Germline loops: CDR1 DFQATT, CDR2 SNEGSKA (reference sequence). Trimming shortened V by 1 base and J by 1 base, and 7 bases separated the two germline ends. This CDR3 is CSARVTNNYGYTF. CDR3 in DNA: TGCAGTGCTAGAGTGACAAATAACTATGGCTACACCTTC.

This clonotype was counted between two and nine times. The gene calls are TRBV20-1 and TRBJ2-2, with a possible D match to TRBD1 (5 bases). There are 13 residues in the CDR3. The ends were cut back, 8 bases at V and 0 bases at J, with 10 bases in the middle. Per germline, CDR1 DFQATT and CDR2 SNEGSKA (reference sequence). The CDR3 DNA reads TGCAGTTCCAGGGTTTCGAACACCGGGGAGCTGTTTTTT. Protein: CSSRVSNTGELFF.

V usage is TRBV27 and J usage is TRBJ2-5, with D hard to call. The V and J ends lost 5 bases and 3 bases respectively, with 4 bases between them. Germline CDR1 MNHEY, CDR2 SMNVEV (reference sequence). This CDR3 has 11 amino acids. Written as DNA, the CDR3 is TGTGCCAGCAGTGAGAAAGAGACCCAGTACTTC. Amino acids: CASSEKETQYF.

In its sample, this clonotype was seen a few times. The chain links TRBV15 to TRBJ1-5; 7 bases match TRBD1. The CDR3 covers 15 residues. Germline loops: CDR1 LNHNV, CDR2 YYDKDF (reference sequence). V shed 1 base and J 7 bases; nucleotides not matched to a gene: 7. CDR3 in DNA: TGTGCCACCAGCAGAGTCACCAGGGGGTCGCAGCCCCAGCATTTT. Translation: CATSRVTRGSQPQHF.

The CDR3 spells CSTPAGIQETQYF. In DNA, the CDR3 is TGCAGTACCCCAGCGGGGATACAAGAGACCCAGTACTTC. The genes are TRBV20-1 and TRBJ2-5; 7 nucleotides agree with TRBD2. After removal of 8 bases from V and 2 bases from J, the junction contained 8 bases not matched to a gene. CDR1 and CDR2 from the germline V gene are DFQATT and SNEGSKA (reference sequence). This CDR3 is built from 13 residues.

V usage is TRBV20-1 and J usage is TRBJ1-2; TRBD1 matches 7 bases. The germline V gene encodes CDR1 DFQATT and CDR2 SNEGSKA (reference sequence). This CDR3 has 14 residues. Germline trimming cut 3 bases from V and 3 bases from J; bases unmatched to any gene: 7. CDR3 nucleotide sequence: TGCAGTGCTAGTGGTAGGGGGCGAGACTATGGCTACACCTTC. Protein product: CSASGRGRDYGYTF.

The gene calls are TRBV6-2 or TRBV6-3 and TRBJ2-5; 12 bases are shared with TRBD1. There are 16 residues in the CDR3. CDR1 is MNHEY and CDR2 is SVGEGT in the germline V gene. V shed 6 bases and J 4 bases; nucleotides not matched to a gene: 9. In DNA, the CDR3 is TGTGCCAGCAGACACCGGGACAGGGGGCTTCGAGAGACCCAGTACTTC. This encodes CASRHRDRGLRETQYF.

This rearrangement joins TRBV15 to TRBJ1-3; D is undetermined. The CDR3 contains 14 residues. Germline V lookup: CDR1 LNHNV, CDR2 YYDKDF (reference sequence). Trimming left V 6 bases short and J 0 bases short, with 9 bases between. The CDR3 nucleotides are TGTGCCACCAGAACGGTTCCCTCTGGAAACACCATATATTTT. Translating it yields CATRTVPSGNTIYF.

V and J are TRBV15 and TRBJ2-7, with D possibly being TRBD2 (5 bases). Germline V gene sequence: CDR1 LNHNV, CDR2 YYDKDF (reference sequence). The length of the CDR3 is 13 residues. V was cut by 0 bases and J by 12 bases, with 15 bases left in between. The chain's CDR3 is CATSRDFARVRYF. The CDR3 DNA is TGTGCCACCAGCAGAGATTTTGCGAGGGTAAGGTACTTC.

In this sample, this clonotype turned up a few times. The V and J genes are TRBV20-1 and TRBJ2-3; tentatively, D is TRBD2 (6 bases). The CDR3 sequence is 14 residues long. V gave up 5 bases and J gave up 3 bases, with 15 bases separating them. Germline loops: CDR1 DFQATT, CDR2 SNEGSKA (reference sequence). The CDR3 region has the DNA TGCAGTGCTGGCGTCACGGGAGTTACAGATACGCAGTATTTT. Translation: CSAGVTGVTDTQYF.

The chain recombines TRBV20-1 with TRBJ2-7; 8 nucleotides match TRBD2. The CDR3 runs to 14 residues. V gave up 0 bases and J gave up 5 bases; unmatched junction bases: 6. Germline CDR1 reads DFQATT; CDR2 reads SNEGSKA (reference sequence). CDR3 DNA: TGCAGTGCTAGAGATCCGGGACTAGACCACGAGCAGTACTTC. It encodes CSARDPGLDHEQYF.

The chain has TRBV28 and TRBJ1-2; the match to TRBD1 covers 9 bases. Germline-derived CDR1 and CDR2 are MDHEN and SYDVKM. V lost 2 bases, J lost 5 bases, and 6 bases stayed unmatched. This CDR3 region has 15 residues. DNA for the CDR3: TGTGCCAGCAGTTTACTCCCCGGACAGGGGTATGGCTACACCTTC. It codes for CASSLLPGQGYGYTF.

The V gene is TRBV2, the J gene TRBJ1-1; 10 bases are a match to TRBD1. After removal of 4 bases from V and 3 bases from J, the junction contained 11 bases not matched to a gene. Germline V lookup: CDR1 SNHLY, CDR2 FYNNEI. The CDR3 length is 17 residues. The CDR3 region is CASSVELTGGSYTEAFF. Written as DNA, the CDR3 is TGTGCCAGCAGTGTGGAACTGACAGGGGGCAGCTACACTGAAGCTTTCTTT.

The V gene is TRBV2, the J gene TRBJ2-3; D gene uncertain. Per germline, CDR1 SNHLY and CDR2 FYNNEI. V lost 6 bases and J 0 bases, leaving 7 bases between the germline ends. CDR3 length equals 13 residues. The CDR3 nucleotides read TGTGCCAGCAGAGCTTCTAGCACAGATACGCAGTATTTT. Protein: CASRASSTDTQYF. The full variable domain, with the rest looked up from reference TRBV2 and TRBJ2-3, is EPEVTQTPSHQVTQMGQEVILRCVPISNHLYFYWYRQILGQKVEFLVSFYNNEISEKSEIFDDQFSVERPDGSNFTLKIRSTKLEDSAMYFCASRASSTDTQYFGPGTRLTVL.

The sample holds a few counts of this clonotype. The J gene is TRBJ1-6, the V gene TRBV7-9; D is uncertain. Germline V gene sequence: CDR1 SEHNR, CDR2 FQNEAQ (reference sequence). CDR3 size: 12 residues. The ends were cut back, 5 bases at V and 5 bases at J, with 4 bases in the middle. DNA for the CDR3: TGTGCCAGCAGCCAAAATAATTCACCCCTCCACTTT. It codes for CASSQNNSPLHF. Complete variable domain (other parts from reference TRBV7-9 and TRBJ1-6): DTGVSQNPRHKITKRGQNVTFRCDPISEHNRLYWYRQTLGQGPEFLTYFQNEAQLEKSRLLSDRFSAERPKGSFSTLEIQRTEQGDSAMYLCASSQNNSPLHFGNGTRLTVT.

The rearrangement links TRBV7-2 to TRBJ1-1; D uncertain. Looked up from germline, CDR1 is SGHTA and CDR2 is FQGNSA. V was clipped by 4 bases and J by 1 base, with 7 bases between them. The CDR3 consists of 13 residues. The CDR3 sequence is CASSWWGNTEAFF. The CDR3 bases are TGTGCCAGCAGCTGGTGGGGGAACACTGAAGCTTTCTTT.

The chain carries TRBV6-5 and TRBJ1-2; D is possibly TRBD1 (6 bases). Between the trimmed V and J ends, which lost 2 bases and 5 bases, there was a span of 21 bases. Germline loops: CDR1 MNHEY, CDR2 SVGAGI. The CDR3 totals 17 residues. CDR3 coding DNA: TGTGCCAGCAGTTACCCGACTGACAGGAGGCGGTTGTATGGCTACACCTTC. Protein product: CASSYPTDRRRLYGYTF.

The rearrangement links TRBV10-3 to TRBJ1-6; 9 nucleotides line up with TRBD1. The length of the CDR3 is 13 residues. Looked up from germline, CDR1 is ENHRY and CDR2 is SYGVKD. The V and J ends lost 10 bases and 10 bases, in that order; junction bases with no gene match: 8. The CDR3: CASTGTGPSPLHF. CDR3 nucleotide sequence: TGTGCCAGTACCGGGACAGGGCCATCACCCCTCCACTTT.